This paragraph covers one T cell receptor beta chain sequence. Its antigen remains unknown. The sample comes from a study of cytotoxic CD8 clonotypes in ibrutinib-treated CLL. The method was immunoSEQ multiplex PCR; TCRdb's version includes in-frame clones alone and lacks a portion of them. In the table there are 150,000 to 250,000 clones, 72% of which are singletons. The V gene lost 2 bases and the J gene lost 7 bases, with 8 bases spanning the gap. Germline V gives CDR1 MNHNY, CDR2 SVGAGI (reference sequence). The CDR3 has 13 amino acids. The study, taken as a whole, reports: For progressing versus sustained-remission patients, sampling times were not the same. At ibrutinib response, clonality increased, and at progression it declined back toward baseline.

Sequencing was performed on PBMCs, taken after 24 months of ibrutinib treatment. This receptor was identified in a human donor with chronic lymphocytic leukemia. V usage is TRBV6-6 and J usage is TRBJ1-4; D unclear. The CDR3 sequence: CASSYRGVEKLFF. The CDR3 DNA is TGTGCCAGCAGTTACCGCGGGGTTGAAAAACTGTTTTTT.